This T cell receptor (beta chain) derives from a study of blood T cell repertoires in COVID-19. As for the study in general: From the United States, Italy and Spain came samples of acute and convalescent COVID-19. PBMCs, B-cell-depleted T cells, or T cells were the source of the cDNA or gDNA that made up the material.

Authors' analysis steps: Reference gene primer amplification yielded estimated nucleated cell counts. Sequencing was performed with immunoSEQ multiplex PCR; in TCRdb, only in-frame clones are kept and a portion is missing. That table gives V, J and clone size, and the DNA gave D and trimming. The table has a few hundred thousand clones, around 82% seen once; the top ten hold around 9.1%. The V and J ends lost 4 bases and 4 bases respectively, with 18 bases between them. The CDR3 loop spans 16 amino acids. The chain joins TRBV5-3 to TRBJ1-5; a weak D match, TRBD1 (5 bases). TRBV5-3 is marked as an open reading frame, function uncertain. This receptor was identified in a human donor in a cohort sampled during active COVID-19. Sequencing was done on a sample of peripheral blood. The CDR3 is CARSLGDGPGNQPQHF. The CDR3 DNA is TGTGCCAGAAGCCTAGGGGATGGTCCAGGGAATCAGCCCCAGCATTTT.